What follows are 7 T cell receptor beta chains derived from one specimen sequenced in a study of blood T cell repertoires in COVID-19. Some clones are missing from TCRdb's copy, which holds only in-frame ones; the method was immunoSEQ multiplex PCR. The sample lists a few hundred thousand clones; roughly 89% were seen once. Sequences were obtained from peripheral blood. The receptor source for this set is a woman in her thirties with COVID-19, enrolled during active disease.

The V gene is TRBV3-1 (or the pseudogene TRBV3-2), the J gene TRBJ2-7, with TRBD1 as a possible D gene (5 bases). The ends were cut back, 4 bases at V and 2 bases at J, with 9 bases in the middle. Germline-derived CDR1 and CDR2 are LGHDT and YNNKEL (reference sequence). The CDR3 is 13 residues long. The CDR3 spells CASSLRGPYEQYF. For the CDR3, the DNA is TGTGCCAGCAGCCTAAGGGGTCCCTACGAGCAGTACTTC.

CDR3 sequence: CSVVGGSPYGYTF. The CDR3 coding sequence is TGCAGCGTTGTGGGGGGGAGCCCCTATGGCTACACCTTC. The gene calls are TRBV29-1 and TRBJ1-2; TRBD1 is a possible D gene (5 bases). CDR1 is SQVTM, CDR2 ANQGSEA, per germline. The V end was cut by 4 bases, the J end by 4 bases, with 13 bases between. The CDR3 is 13 amino acids.

V is TRBV12-1 and J is TRBJ2-7; the table's D call, TRBD1, was not checked against the DNA. TRBV12-1 is tagged as a pseudogene. The CDR3 sequence is 17 residues long. The CDR3, as DNA: TGTGCCAGCAGCTTTGTGTTTAGGACAGGGTTGTACCACGAGCAGTACGTC. This encodes CASSFVFRTGLYHEQYV.

This clone showed up just once. The V and J genes are TRBV4-3 and TRBJ1-2, with 10 bases identical to TRBD1. The V segment lost 2 bases and the J segment 6 bases; nucleotides outside the gene matches: 9. This CDR3 has 16 residues. Germline V gene sequence: CDR1 LGHNA, CDR2 YSLEER. CDR3 sequence: CASSQRDRGRLDGYTF. The CDR3 DNA follows: TGCGCCAGCAGCCAAAGGGACAGGGGCCGTTTGGATGGCTACACCTTC.

In DNA, the CDR3 is TGCGCCAGCAGCCAAGATGCTGTCGGGAACACTGAAGCTTTCTTT. Protein: CASSQDAVGNTEAFF. The rearrangement joins TRBV4-1 to TRBJ1-1; no firm D call. This CDR3 region has 15 residues. Trimming took off 0 bases at V and 1 base at J, with 9 bases between the two ends. CDR1 and CDR2 (germline): MGHRA, YSYEKL.

The chain employs TRBV4-3 and TRBJ2-7; TRBD2 aligns across 10 bases. This CDR3 region has 17 residues. CDR1 LGHNA and CDR2 YSLEER come from the germline V gene. After removal of 0 bases from V and 6 bases from J, the junction contained 11 bases not matched to a gene. In DNA, the CDR3 is TGCGCCAGCAGCCAAGATAACGGAGCGGGGGGGCTCCTCGAGCAGTACTTC. Its translation is CASSQDNGAGGLLEQYF.

This sequence joins TRBV2 and TRBJ2-5, with D unclear. V lost 4 bases and J lost 6, with 9 bases in between. The CDR3 is made up of 12 amino acids. The V gene's germline CDR1 is SNHLY and CDR2 FYNNEI. DNA for the CDR3: TGTGCCAGCAGTGTGCAGGAAAAGACCCAGTACTTC. This encodes CASSVQEKTQYF.